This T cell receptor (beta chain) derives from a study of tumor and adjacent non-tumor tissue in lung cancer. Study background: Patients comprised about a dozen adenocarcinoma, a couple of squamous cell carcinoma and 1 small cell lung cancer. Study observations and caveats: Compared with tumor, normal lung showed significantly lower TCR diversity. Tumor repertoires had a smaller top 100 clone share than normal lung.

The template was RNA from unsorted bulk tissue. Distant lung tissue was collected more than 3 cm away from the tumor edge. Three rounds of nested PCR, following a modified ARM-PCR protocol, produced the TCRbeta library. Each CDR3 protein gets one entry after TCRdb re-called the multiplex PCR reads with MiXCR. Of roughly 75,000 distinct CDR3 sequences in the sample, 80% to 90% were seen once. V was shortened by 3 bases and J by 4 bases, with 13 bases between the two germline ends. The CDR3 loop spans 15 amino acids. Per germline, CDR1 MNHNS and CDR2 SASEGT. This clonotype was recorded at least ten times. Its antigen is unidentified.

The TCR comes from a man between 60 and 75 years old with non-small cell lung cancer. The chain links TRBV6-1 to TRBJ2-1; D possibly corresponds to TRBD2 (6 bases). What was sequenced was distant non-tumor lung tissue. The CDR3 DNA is TGTGCCAGCAGTGAGATTAGCGGACCTTACAATGAGCAGTTCTTC. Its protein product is CASSEISGPYNEQFF.